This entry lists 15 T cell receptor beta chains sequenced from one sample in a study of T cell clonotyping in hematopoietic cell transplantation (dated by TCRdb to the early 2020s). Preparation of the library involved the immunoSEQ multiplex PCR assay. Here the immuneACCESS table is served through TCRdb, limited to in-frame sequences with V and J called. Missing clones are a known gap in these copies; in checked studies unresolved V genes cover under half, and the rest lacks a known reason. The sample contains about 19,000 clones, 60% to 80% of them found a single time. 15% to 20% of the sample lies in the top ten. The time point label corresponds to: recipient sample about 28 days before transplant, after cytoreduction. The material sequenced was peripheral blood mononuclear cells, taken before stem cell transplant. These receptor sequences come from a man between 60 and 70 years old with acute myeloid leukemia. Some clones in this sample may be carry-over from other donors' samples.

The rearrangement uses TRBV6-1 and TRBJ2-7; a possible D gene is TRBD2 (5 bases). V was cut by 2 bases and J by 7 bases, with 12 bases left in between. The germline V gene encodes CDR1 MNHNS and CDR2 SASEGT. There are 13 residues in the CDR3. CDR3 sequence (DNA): TGTGCCAGCAGTGAATGGCCCGAGGGAGAGCAGTACTTC. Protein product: CASSEWPEGEQYF.

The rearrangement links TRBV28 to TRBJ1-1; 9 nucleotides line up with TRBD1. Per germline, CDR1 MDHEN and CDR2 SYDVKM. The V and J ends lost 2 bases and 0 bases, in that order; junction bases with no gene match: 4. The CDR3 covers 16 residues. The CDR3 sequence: CASSLPTGGMNTEAFF. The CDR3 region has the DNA TGTGCCAGCAGTTTACCGACAGGGGGGATGAACACTGAAGCTTTCTTT.

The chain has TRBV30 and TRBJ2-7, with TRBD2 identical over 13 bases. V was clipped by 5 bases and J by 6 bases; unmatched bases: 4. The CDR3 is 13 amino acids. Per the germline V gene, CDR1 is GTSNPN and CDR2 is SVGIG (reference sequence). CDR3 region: CAWGLAGVVEQYF. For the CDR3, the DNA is TGTGCCTGGGGACTAGCGGGAGTAGTCGAGCAGTACTTC.

The CDR3 sequence: CASGLGTRISEQYF. DNA for the CDR3: TGTGCTAGTGGTCTAGGAACTAGAATCTCCGAGCAGTACTTC. The V call is TRBV12-5, the J call TRBJ2-7; tentatively, D is TRBD2 (5 bases). The CDR3 sequence is 14 residues long. CDR1 and CDR2 (germline): LGHNT, FRNRAP. Trimming removed 5 bases from V and 6 bases from J, with 17 bases in between.

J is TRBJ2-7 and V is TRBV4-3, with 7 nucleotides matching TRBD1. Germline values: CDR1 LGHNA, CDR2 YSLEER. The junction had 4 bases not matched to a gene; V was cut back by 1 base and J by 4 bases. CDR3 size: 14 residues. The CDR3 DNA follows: TGCGCCAGCAGCCAAGGGGACAGTAGATACGAGCAGTACTTC. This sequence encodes CASSQGDSRYEQYF.

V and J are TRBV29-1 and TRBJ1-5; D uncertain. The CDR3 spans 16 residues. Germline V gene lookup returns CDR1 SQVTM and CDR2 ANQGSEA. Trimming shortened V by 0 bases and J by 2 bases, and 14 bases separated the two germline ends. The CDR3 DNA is TGCAGCGTTGAAGATAGGCAAAGGGTTGGCAATCAGCCCCAGCATTTT. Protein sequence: CSVEDRQRVGNQPQHF.

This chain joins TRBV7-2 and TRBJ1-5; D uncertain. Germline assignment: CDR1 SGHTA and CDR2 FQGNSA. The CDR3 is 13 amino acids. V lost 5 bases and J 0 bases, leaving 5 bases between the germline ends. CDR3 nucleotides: TGTGCCAGCAGCCCGGATAGCAATCAGCCCCAGCATTTT. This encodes CASSPDSNQPQHF.

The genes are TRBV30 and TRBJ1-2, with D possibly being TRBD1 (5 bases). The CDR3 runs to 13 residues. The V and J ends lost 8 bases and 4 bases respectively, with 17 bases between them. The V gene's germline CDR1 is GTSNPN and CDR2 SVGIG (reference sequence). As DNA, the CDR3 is TGTGCCAGGGACCGAGGGGCAGGCTATGGCTACACCTTC. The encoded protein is CARDRGAGYGYTF.

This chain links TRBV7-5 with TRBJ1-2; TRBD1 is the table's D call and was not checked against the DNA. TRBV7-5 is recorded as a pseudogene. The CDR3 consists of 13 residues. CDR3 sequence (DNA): TGTGCCAGAAGCCGGTCCAGGAATCATGGCTACACCTTC. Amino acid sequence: CARSRSRNHGYTF.

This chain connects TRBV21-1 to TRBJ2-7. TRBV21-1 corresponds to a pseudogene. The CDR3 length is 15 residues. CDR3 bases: TGTGCCAGCAGCAATTCCGGACGGAGCTCCTACGAGCAGTACTTC. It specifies CASSNSGRSSYEQYF.

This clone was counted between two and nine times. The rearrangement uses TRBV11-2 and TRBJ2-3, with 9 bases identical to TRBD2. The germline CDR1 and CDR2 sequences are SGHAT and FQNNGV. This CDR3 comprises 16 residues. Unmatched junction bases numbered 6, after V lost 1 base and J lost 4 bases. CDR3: CASSLGTSDLADTQYF. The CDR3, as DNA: TGTGCCAGCAGCTTAGGGACTAGCGATTTGGCAGATACGCAGTATTTT.

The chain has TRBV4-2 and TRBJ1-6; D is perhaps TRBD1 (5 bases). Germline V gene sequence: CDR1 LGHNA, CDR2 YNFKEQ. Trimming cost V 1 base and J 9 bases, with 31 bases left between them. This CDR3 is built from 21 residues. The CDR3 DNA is TGTGCCAGCAGCCAAGGCTCGGCGCTTCTTTCCGCGACAGAAATTGGTTCACCCCTCCACTTT. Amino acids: CASSQGSALLSATEIGSPLHF.

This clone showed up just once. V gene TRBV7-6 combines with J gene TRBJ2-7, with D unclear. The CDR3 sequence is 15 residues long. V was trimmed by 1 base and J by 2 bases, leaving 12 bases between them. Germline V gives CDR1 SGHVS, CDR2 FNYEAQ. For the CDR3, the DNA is TGTGCCAGCAGCTTAGAGCTACTGGGGACCTACGAGCAGTACTTC. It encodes CASSLELLGTYEQYF.

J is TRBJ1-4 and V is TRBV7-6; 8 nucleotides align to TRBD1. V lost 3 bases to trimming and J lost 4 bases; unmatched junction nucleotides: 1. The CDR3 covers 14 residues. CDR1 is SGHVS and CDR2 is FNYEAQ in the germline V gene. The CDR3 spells CASSLTGVNEKLFF. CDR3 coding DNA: TGTGCCAGCAGCTTGACAGGGGTTAATGAAAAACTGTTTTTT.

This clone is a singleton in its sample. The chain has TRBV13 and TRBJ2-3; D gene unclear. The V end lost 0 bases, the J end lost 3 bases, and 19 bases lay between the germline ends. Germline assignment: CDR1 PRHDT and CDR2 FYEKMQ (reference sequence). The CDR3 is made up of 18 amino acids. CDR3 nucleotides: TGTGCCAGCAGCTTAGGCCTAGTTAAGGCCTTCGAGACAGATACGCAGTATTTT. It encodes CASSLGLVKAFETDTQYF.